This TCR beta chain was captured by sequencing in a study of glioma-infiltrating T cells after dendritic cell vaccination. The wider study: Between the early 2000s and the early 2010s, patients got autologous tumor lysate-pulsed dendritic cell vaccines. Study observations and caveats: No direct clonality-survival link was found; a diverse polyclonal response may matter.

The CDR3 has 15 amino acids. Germline V lookup: CDR1 SGHVS, CDR2 FQNEAQ. The ends lost 5 bases at V and 5 bases at J; junction bases unmatched: 9. Measured with immunoSEQ multiplex PCR; TCRdb has only the in-frame clones, and not every one. This sample has about 82,000 clones, with around four fifths found just once. The time point: after dendritic cell vaccination, including at tumor progression/relapse. To note about this clone: Its antigen is still unknown.

Here the sequenced sample was blood, taken after dendritic cell vaccination. The clonotype originates from a human donor with glioblastoma. This rearrangement joins TRBV7-8 to TRBJ2-1, with TRBD2 matching 7 bases. CDR3 loop: CASSPNGGRHNEQFF. In DNA form, the CDR3 reads TGTGCCAGCAGCCCTAACGGGGGGAGGCACAATGAGCAGTTCTTC.